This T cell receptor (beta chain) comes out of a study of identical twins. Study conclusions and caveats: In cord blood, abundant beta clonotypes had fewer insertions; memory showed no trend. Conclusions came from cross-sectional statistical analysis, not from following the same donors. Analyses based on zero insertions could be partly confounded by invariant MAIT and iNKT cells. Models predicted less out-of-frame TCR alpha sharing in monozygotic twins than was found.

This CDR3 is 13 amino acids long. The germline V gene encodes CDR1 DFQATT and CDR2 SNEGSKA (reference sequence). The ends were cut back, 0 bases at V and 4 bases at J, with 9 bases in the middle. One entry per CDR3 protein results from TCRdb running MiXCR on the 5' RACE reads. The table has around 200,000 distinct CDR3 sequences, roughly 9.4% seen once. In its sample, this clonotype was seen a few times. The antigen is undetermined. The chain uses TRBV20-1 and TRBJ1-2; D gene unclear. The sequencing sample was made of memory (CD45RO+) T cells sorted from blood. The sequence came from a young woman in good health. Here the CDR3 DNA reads TGCAGTGCTAGAGATCAGAATTCCTATGGCTACACCTTC. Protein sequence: CSARDQNSYGYTF.